Listed below are T cell receptor beta chains from one sample, sequenced in a study of breast tumors, draining lymph nodes, adjacent tissues. TCRdb reprocessed the multiplex PCR reads with MiXCR, giving one entry per CDR3 protein. The data show 150,000 to 250,000 distinct CDR3 sequences, 30% to 40% seen once. The source material was axillary lymph node tissue. All receptors come from a female donor with breast cancer. Some clones in this sample may be carry-over from other donors' samples. Both conserved end residues are part of each CDR3.

TRBJ1-2	TRBV6-6	CASSHSRGQPQFDYGYTF
TRBJ2-1	TRBV7-3	CASSFQAGVSYNEQFF
TRBJ1-4	TRBV7-2	CASSSSYLAGNNEKLFF
TRBJ2-7	TRBV6-1	CASPPPFSYEQYF
TRBJ1-6	TRBV19	CASSPKTVVGGPTSGVGFLLHF
TRBJ2-1	TRBV7-6	CASSLEAGTWSYNEQFF
TRBJ2-5	TRBV28	CASSAPPDPPRTQYF
TRBJ2-2	TRBV30	CAWSGTGELFF
TRBJ1-1	TRBV12-3/TRBV12-4	CASSPGQGSTEAFF
TRBJ2-5	TRBV7-9	CASSLPLTQETQYF
TRBJ1-4	TRBV2	CASSDRGAGGKLFF
TRBJ1-5	TRBV20-1	CSATSISGTGGYQPQHF
TRBJ1-6	TRBV20-1	CSARGQSSYNSPLHF
TRBJ1-5	TRBV5-1	CARPQRPYNQPQHF
TRBJ1-2	TRBV5-1	CASSPAGGRFYGYTF
TRBJ1-1	TRBV7-6	CASSSQGLNTEAFF
TRBJ1-5	TRBV24-1	CATSDSSSHQPQHF
TRBJ2-2	TRBV7-8	CASSLGFTGELFF
TRBJ2-7	TRBV4-3	CASSQGVSSAQLYYEQYF
TRBJ2-3	TRBV19	CATQNKGNTDTQYF
TRBJ2-7	TRBV20-1	CSACKQGRASEQYF
TRBJ1-2	TRBV11-2	CASSLELYYGYTF
TRBJ1-2	TRBV11-2	CASSQPDRGKYGYTF
TRBJ2-7	TRBV6-2/TRBV6-3	CASSHSLWSQGKIAYEQYF
TRBJ2-7	TRBV5-1	CASSLPGTSDSYEQYF
TRBJ1-6	TRBV6-6	CASSYSGTGNSPLHF
TRBJ2-1	TRBV20-1	CSARDGDGEQFF
TRBJ2-1	TRBV18	CASSPLGQGYNEQFF
TRBJ1-5	TRBV19	CASSIYDRGPNQPQHF
TRBJ2-4	TRBV6-6	CASSDWTVAKNIQYF
TRBJ2-7	TRBV5-5	CASGAGTASSYEQYF
TRBJ1-2	TRBV19	CASGMLGIGYYGYAF
TRBJ2-5	TRBV5-1	CASSSITSGVAETQYF
TRBJ2-5	TRBV2	CASSAGQGGQETQYF
TRBJ2-5	TRBV6-2/TRBV6-3	CASGATGGETQYF
TRBJ2-5	TRBV20-1	CSAAQAGRGQETQYF
TRBJ1-2	TRBV12-3/TRBV12-4	CASSFDGIAEGYTF